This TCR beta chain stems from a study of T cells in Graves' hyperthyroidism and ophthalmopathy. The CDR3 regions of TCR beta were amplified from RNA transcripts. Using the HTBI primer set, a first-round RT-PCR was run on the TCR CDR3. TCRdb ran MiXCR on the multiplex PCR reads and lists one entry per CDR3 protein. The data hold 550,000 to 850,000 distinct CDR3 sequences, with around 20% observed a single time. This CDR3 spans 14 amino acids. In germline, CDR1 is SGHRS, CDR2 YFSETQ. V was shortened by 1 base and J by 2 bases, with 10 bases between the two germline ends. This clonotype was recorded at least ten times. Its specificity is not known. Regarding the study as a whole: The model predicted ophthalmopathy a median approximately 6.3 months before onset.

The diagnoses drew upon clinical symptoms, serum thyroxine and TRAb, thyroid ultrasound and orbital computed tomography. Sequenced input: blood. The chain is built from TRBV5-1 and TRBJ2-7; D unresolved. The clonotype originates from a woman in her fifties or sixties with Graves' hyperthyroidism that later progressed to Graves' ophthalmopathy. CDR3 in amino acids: CASSLSGATYEQYF. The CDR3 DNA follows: TGCGCCAGCAGCTTGAGTGGCGCTACCTACGAGCAGTACTTC. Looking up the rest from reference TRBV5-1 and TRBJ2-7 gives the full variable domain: KAGVTQTPRYLIKTRGQQVTLSCSPISGHRSVSWYQQTPGQGLQFLFEYFSETQRNKGNFPGRFSGRQFSNSRSEMNVSTLELGDSALYLCASSLSGATYEQYFGPGTRLTVT.